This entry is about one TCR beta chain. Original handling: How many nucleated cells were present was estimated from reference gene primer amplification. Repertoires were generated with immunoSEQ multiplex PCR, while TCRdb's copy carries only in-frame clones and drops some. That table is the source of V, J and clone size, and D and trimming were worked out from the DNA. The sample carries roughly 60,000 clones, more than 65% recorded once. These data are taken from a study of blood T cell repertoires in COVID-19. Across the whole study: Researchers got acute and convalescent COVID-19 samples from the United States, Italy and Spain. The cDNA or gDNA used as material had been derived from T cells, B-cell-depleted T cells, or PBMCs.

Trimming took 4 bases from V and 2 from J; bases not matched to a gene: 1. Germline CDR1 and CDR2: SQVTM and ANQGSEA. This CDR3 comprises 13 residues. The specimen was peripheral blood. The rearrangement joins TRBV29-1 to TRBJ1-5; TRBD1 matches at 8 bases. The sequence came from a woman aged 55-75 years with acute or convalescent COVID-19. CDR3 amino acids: CSVGGQGNQPQHF. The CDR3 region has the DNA TGCAGCGTTGGGGGACAGGGCAATCAGCCCCAGCATTTT.